This T cell receptor beta chain is drawn from a study of blood T cells in healthy people across ages. Study observations and caveats: Per-million-T-cell TCR beta diversity fell roughly linearly with age. No one knew whether donors had CMV, which possibly confounded expanded clonotype changes. It was the long-lived donors that had more naive CD4+ cells and higher diversity than aged donors. With unsorted PBMCs, a conclusive comparison of naive versus antigen-experienced cells was not possible.

The CDR3 has 14 amino acids. Germline V CDR1 and CDR2: MGHRA, YSYEKL. V lost 0 bases, J lost 3 bases, and 9 bases lay in between. A second PCR of 7 to 11 cycles used a sample-barcoded 5' primer and a J-beta primer mix. Each CDR3 protein is one row after TCRdb ran MiXCR on the 5' RACE reads. The sample includes 1.5 million to 2 million distinct CDR3 sequences, around half of them seen just once. Comment on this clonotype: Its cognate antigen is unknown.

Sequencing was carried out using blood. This chain joins TRBV4-1 and TRBJ2-7; TRBD2 might be the D (5 bases). The sequence derives from a woman aged 40 to 50 in good health. CDR3 bases: TGCGCCAGCAGCCAAGATGGGAGCTTCTACGAGCAGTACTTC. This encodes CASSQDGSFYEQYF.